Below are 32 T cell receptor beta chains sequenced from a single sample in a study of sequential checkpoint blockade in melanoma. Treatment specified: randomized to nivolumab then ipilimumab (arm A) or the reverse (arm B). Profiling relied on immunoSEQ multiplex PCR, and the TCRdb table lists in-frame clones only, not all of them. The sample holds approximately 37,000 clones, approximately 84% seen once. The sample was CD8+ T cells sorted from blood (inferred from file names), taken from a patient given nivolumab and ipilimumab in sequence. The receptors come from a human donor with melanoma.

Comments on this clone: An end of the junction does not agree with germline; a read error may underlie this. The rearrangement uses TRBV27 and TRBJ2-1; the D gene is possibly TRBD2 (5 bases). In germline, CDR1 is MNHEY, CDR2 SMNVEV (reference sequence). The CDR3 loop spans 12 amino acids. The CDR3: CASSSGLHEQLF. The CDR3, as DNA: TGTGCCAGCAGTTCGGGATTGCATGAGCAGCTCTTC.

This clone showed up just once. The V gene is TRBV5-5, the J gene TRBJ1-1; 7 bases fit TRBD1. CDR3 length equals 13 residues. Germline V gene sequence: CDR1 SGHKS, CDR2 YYEKEE (reference sequence). Trimming took 4 bases from V and 4 from J; bases not matched to a gene: 4. CDR3 protein: CASSTTGFTEAFF. As DNA, the CDR3 is TGTGCCAGCAGCACGACAGGGTTCACTGAAGCTTTCTTT.

This clone was found a few times. The chain links TRBV28 to TRBJ1-6; TRBD1 matches at 9 bases. Germline CDR1 and CDR2: MDHEN and SYDVKM. The CDR3 spans 14 residues. Losses at the gene ends were 5 bases for V and 7 bases for J; bases not matched to a gene: 3. The CDR3 sequence: CASSPGQGNSPLHF. The CDR3 nucleotides read TGTGCCAGCAGTCCGGGACAGGGAAATTCACCCCTCCACTTT.

V and J are TRBV5-6 and TRBJ2-5; D may be TRBD1 (7 bases). Trimming took 8 bases from V and 0 from J, leaving 14 bases between them. Per the germline V gene, CDR1 is SGHDT and CDR2 is YYEEEE. This CDR3 region has 14 residues. Here the CDR3 DNA reads TGTGCCAGGTGGGGGGACAGAAACCAAGAGACCCAGTACTTC. Protein product: CARWGDRNQETQYF.

This chain joins TRBV5-6 and TRBJ2-5; D call uncertain. The germline V gene encodes CDR1 SGHDT and CDR2 YYEEEE. Between the trimmed V and J ends, which lost 7 bases and 5 bases, there was a span of 6 bases. The CDR3 contains 10 residues. CDR3 region: CASSGETQYF. DNA for the CDR3: TGTGCCAGCTCCGGTGAGACCCAGTACTTC.

J is TRBJ2-1 and V is TRBV5-1; 8 bases fit TRBD2. The CDR3 length is 16 residues. Per the germline V gene, CDR1 is SGHRS and CDR2 is YFSETQ. The junction had 7 bases not matched to a gene; V was cut back by 2 bases and J by 3 bases. The DNA of the CDR3 is TGCGCCAGCAGCTTCCCGGGCGGGGGGAACTACAATGAGCAGTTCTTC. It translates to CASSFPGGGNYNEQFF.

The rearrangement joins TRBV29-1 to TRBJ2-5; D possibly corresponds to TRBD1 (6 bases). Germline values: CDR1 SQVTM, CDR2 ANQGSEA. The CDR3 has 14 amino acids. V was clipped by 3 bases and J by 2 bases, with 13 bases between them. The CDR3 protein is CSVDTPGQQETQYF. The CDR3 coding sequence is TGCAGCGTTGATACCCCGGGACAACAAGAGACCCAGTACTTC. Based on the CDR3 plus reference TRBV29-1 and TRBJ2-5, the full variable domain is SAVISQKPSRDICQRGTSLTIQCQVDSQVTMMFWYRQQPGQSLTLIATANQGSEATYESGFVIDKFPISRPNLTFSTLTVSNMSPEDSSIYLCSVDTPGQQETQYFGPGTRLLVL.

The chain carries TRBV7-3 and TRBJ2-1; 7 bases line up with TRBD2. The CDR3 totals 16 residues. V gave up 3 bases and J gave up 7 bases; unmatched junction bases: 12. The V gene's germline CDR1 is SGHTA and CDR2 FQGTGA. CDR3 amino acids: CASSLIAGEPQNEQFF. The CDR3 bases are TGTGCCAGCAGCTTGATCGCGGGAGAACCGCAGAATGAGCAGTTCTTC.

The rearrangement joins TRBV28 to TRBJ2-1, with 7 bases that match TRBD1. CDR1 and CDR2 (germline): MDHEN, SYDVKM. The CDR3 is 14 residues long. The V gene end was trimmed by 10 bases and the J gene end by 2 bases; junction bases not matched to a gene: 8. CDR3 nucleotides: TGTGCCACCCACTTACAGGGGACCTACAATGAGCAGTTCTTC. Encoded protein: CATHLQGTYNEQFF.

This clone was recorded once. The genes are TRBV6-1 and TRBJ1-5; D unclear. Trimming pared 4 bases from V and 4 bases from J, leaving 20 bases between. This CDR3 is 17 amino acids long. Germline CDR1 reads MNHNS; CDR2 reads SASEGT. The CDR3 DNA follows: TGTGCCAGCAGTGGGGAGGAGGGAGTCTCCCCTAATCAGCCCCAGCATTTT. Translation: CASSGEEGVSPNQPQHF.

This rearrangement joins TRBV6-4 to TRBJ2-1; TRBD2 aligns across 8 bases. Germline CDR1 reads MRHNA; CDR2 reads SNTAGT. The CDR3 extends over 14 amino acids. J lost 9 bases, V lost 7 bases, and 11 bases had no gene match. CDR3 DNA sequence: TGTGCCAGCACCCTACGTGCGGGGGGTCCTGAGCAGTTCTTC. This sequence encodes CASTLRAGGPEQFF.

The rearrangement links TRBV9 to TRBJ2-1; maybe TRBD2 (6 bases). The CDR3 consists of 14 residues. Germline values: CDR1 SGDLS, CDR2 YYNGEE. V lost 1 base and J lost 8, with 13 bases in between. The CDR3: CASSVSWGEHEQFF. CDR3 in DNA: TGTGCCAGCAGCGTAAGTTGGGGGGAACATGAGCAGTTCTTC.

The CDR3 is CASSFRIGGSYTYEQYF. The CDR3 coding sequence is TGTGCCAGCAGCTTTCGGATAGGGGGCAGTTACACCTACGAGCAGTACTTC. The chain has TRBV7-8 and TRBJ2-7, with TRBD1 identical over 7 bases. V lost 3 bases to trimming and J lost 2 bases; unmatched junction nucleotides: 13. The germline V gene has CDR1 SGHVS and CDR2 FQNEAQ. This CDR3 has 17 residues.

This chain joins TRBV29-1 and TRBJ2-1; 9 positions agree with TRBD1. Trimming cost V 5 bases and J 10 bases; bases outside gene matches: 6. The CDR3 runs 12 residues. Germline V gene sequence: CDR1 SQVTM, CDR2 ANQGSEA. The CDR3 loop reads CSVPTGGGEQFF. The CDR3 nucleotides are TGCAGCGTTCCAACAGGGGGCGGCGAGCAGTTCTTC.

This chain uses TRBV4-1 with TRBJ2-2; 8 bases are a match to TRBD1. CDR3 length equals 14 residues. Per the germline V gene, CDR1 is MGHRA and CDR2 is YSYEKL. The junction had 4 bases not matched to a gene; V was cut back by 4 bases and J by 6 bases. CDR3 residues: CASSLGQGPGELFF. The CDR3, as DNA: TGCGCCAGCAGCCTCGGACAGGGCCCCGGGGAGCTGTTTTTT.

This clone was seen just once. The chain is built from TRBV7-6 and TRBJ2-7, with 7 bases fitting TRBD1. The CDR3 length is 13 residues. J lost 3 bases, V lost 4 bases, and 3 bases had no gene match. Germline V CDR1 and CDR2: SGHVS, FNYEAQ. In DNA, the CDR3 is TGTGCCAGCAGCTCGGGACAGAACTACGAGCAGTACTTC. It yields the protein CASSSGQNYEQYF.

The V call is TRBV28, the J call TRBJ2-7, with 9 bases fitting TRBD1. The germline gives CDR1 MDHEN, CDR2 SYDVKM. V shed 3 bases, J shed 5 bases, and the junction held 8 bases outside the gene matches. The CDR3 covers 15 residues. Here the CDR3 reads CASSLPTGGKDEQYF. The DNA for the CDR3 is TGTGCCAGCAGTTTGCCGACAGGGGGGAAGGACGAGCAGTACTTC.

J is TRBJ1-4 and V is TRBV19; TRBD1 matches 9 bases. This CDR3 contains 14 residues. V was pared by 3 bases and J by 7 bases, with 3 bases of the junction left unmatched. Germline loops: CDR1 LNHDA, CDR2 SQIVND (reference sequence). The CDR3 DNA reads TGTGCCAGTAGTATGTGGGACAGGGCTGAAAAACTGTTTTTT. Protein product: CASSMWDRAEKLFF.

The V call is TRBV7-9, the J call TRBJ1-1; D uncertain. The germline CDR1 and CDR2 sequences are SEHNR and FQNEAQ (reference sequence). V was cut by 5 bases and J by 4 bases, with 20 bases left in between. The CDR3 loop spans 16 amino acids. The CDR3 protein is CASSHPQVSPGTEAFF. The CDR3 DNA follows: TGTGCCAGCAGCCACCCCCAGGTCAGTCCTGGCACTGAAGCTTTCTTT.

DNA for the CDR3: TGTGCCAGCAGTCCACAAGACAGCGATAATTCACCCCTCCACTTT. Its translation: CASSPQDSDNSPLHF. This chain uses TRBV28 with TRBJ1-6; tentatively, D is TRBD1 (5 bases). Germline loops: CDR1 MDHEN, CDR2 SYDVKM. This CDR3 comprises 15 residues. Deletions cut 5 bases from V and 5 bases from J, with 13 bases between.

By sample fraction, this clone is medium-sized (0.01 to 0.1%). The chain uses TRBV6-4 and TRBJ2-1, with 13 nucleotides matching TRBD2. J lost 6 bases, V lost 2 bases, and 1 base had no gene match. The germline gives CDR1 MRHNA, CDR2 SNTAGT. The CDR3 sequence is 15 residues long. CDR3 sequence reads: CASSDTSGGANEQFF. DNA of the CDR3: TGTGCCAGCAGTGACACTAGCGGGGGGGCCAATGAGCAGTTCTTC.

V gene TRBV5-5 combines with J gene TRBJ2-1; a weak D match, TRBD2 (6 bases). The germline V and J ends were trimmed by 5 bases and 7 bases, with 16 bases remaining between them. Germline V gene data show CDR1 as SGHKS and CDR2 as YYEKEE (reference sequence). CDR3 size: 14 residues. CDR3 sequence: CASSGLRGLNEQFF. CDR3 coding DNA: TGTGCCAGCAGTGGTCTAAGGGGACTTAATGAGCAGTTCTTC.

The chain couples TRBV27 to TRBJ1-4, with D maybe TRBD1 (5 bases). Trimming removed 3 bases at V and 4 bases at J, with 15 bases between. The V gene's germline CDR1 is MNHEY and CDR2 SMNVEV (reference sequence). This CDR3 region has 16 residues. In DNA form, the CDR3 reads TGTGCCAGCAGTTTCTTTCCTCGGGGGGATAATGAAAAACTGTTTTTT. This gives the protein CASSFFPRGDNEKLFF.

A word on this clone: The junction differs from germline at one of its ends, possibly a read error. This rearrangement joins TRBV7-7 to TRBJ1-1; D might be TRBD1 (6 bases). The CDR3 consists of 11 residues. The germline V gene encodes CDR1 SSHAT and CDR2 FNYEAQ (reference sequence). CDR3 amino acids: CASSLGGGRFF. Written as DNA, the CDR3 is TGTGCTAGCAGCTTGGGGGGGGGCCGTTTCTTT.

V is TRBV5-6 and J is TRBJ2-2; unclear D gene. The V end was cut by 0 bases, the J end by 3 bases, with 12 bases between. CDR1 is SGHDT, CDR2 YYEEEE, per germline. This CDR3 is built from 16 residues. The CDR3 is CASSLGARLYTGELFF. Written as DNA, the CDR3 is TGTGCCAGCAGCTTGGGAGCTAGACTTTACACCGGGGAGCTGTTTTTT.

The V and J genes are TRBV5-1 and TRBJ2-7; 7 bases line up with TRBD1. Trimming took 3 bases from V and 0 from J; bases not matched to a gene: 3. Germline V gives CDR1 SGHRS, CDR2 YFSETQ. The CDR3 runs 14 residues. As DNA, the CDR3 is TGCGCCAGCAGCTCCGGGACAGCCTCCTACGAGCAGTACTTC. Protein sequence: CASSSGTASYEQYF.

The chain combines TRBV29-1 with TRBJ1-2; no clear D. The CDR3 is 12 amino acids. The germline V and J ends were trimmed by 8 bases and 7 bases, with 17 bases remaining between them. Germline V gene sequence: CDR1 SQVTM, CDR2 ANQGSEA. CDR3 coding DNA: TGCAGCACGGAAGTGTCGGGTCGTGGCTACACCTTC. Translation gives CSTEVSGRGYTF.

This chain connects TRBV7-6 to TRBJ2-2, with D possibly TRBD2 on 5 matching bases. The CDR3 runs to 18 residues. Trimming took 2 bases from V and 0 from J, leaving 16 bases between them. Germline lookup yields CDR1 SGHVS and CDR2 FNYEAQ. CDR3 residues: CASSLIRGLAANTGELFF. As DNA, the CDR3 is TGTGCCAGCAGCTTAATTCGCGGGCTAGCCGCGAACACCGGGGAGCTGTTTTTT.

The CDR3 coding sequence is TGCGCCAGCAGCTTGTCGCAGGGGGCCTACAATGAGCAGTTCTTC. It specifies CASSLSQGAYNEQFF. The rearrangement links TRBV5-1 to TRBJ2-1, with 7 bases that match TRBD1. The CDR3 runs 15 residues. Germline lookup yields CDR1 SGHRS and CDR2 YFSETQ. The junction had 3 bases not matched to a gene; V was cut back by 1 base and J by 2 bases.

Worth noting for this clone: The same CDR3 also results from other DNA sequences found in this sample. This chain uses TRBV28 with TRBJ2-5, with 9 bases that match TRBD1. The trim removed 3 bases at V and 5 bases at J, leaving 4 bases unmatched. Germline V lookup: CDR1 MDHEN, CDR2 SYDVKM. This CDR3 is 14 amino acids long. The CDR3 loop is CASSFGTGLETQYF. The CDR3 nucleotides read TGTGCCAGCAGTTTCGGGACAGGGTTGGAGACCCAGTACTTC.

The chain is built from TRBV9 and TRBJ2-2, with TRBD1 identical over 9 bases. With 2 bases clipped from V and 4 bases from J, the junction kept 3 bases outside the gene matches. The CDR3 consists of 15 residues. CDR1 and CDR2 (germline): SGDLS, YYNGEE. The CDR3 sequence is CASSVGQGFTGELFF. The CDR3 region has the DNA TGTGCCAGCAGCGTTGGACAGGGGTTCACCGGGGAGCTGTTTTTT.

The chain recombines TRBV5-6 with TRBJ2-1, with D tentatively TRBD2 (5 bases). CDR1 is SGHDT, CDR2 YYEEEE, per germline. The CDR3 spans 13 residues. Trimming left V 3 bases short and J 8 bases short, with 12 bases between. CDR3 sequence (DNA): TGTGCCAGCAGCTCGGACGGAGGCTATGAGCAGTTCTTC. Translating gives CASSSDGGYEQFF.